These 9 T cell receptor beta chains originate from one sample sequenced in a study of blood T cells in healthy people across ages. With a J-beta primer mix and a sample-barcoded 5' primer, a second PCR ran roughly 6 to 11 cycles. TCRdb used MiXCR to reprocess the 5' RACE reads, holding one entry per CDR3 protein. Of approximately 1.5 million distinct CDR3 sequences in the sample, approximately 43% were seen once. The sample consisted of blood. These receptor sequences come from a woman between 18 and 30 years old in good health.

The table lists this clonotype with many counts. The chain employs TRBV27 and TRBJ1-2, with D possibly being TRBD1 (5 bases). V was cut by 2 bases and J by 2 bases, with 12 bases left in between. This CDR3 has 15 amino acids. Germline V gene data show CDR1 as MNHEY and CDR2 as SMNVEV (reference sequence). The DNA of the CDR3 is TGTGCCAGCAGTTTAAAGGCTTGGGGGAACTATGGCTACACCTTC. Translating it yields CASSLKAWGNYGYTF.

Here the CDR3 reads CASSWRARSSYEQYF. The CDR3, as DNA: TGTGCCAGCAGCTGGAGGGCCAGGAGCTCCTACGAGCAGTACTTC. The chain combines TRBV5-6 with TRBJ2-7; TRBD2 is a possible D gene (6 bases). Germline V gene data show CDR1 as SGHDT and CDR2 as YYEEEE. Between the trimmed V and J ends, which lost 3 bases and 0 bases, there was a span of 13 bases. The CDR3 runs 15 residues. Full variable domain (outside the CDR3, taken from reference TRBV5-6 and TRBJ2-7): DAGVTQSPTHLIKTRGQQVTLRCSPKSGHDTVSWYQQALGQGPQFIFQYYEEEERQRGNFPDRFSGHQFPNYSSELNVNALLLGDSALYLCASSWRARSSYEQYFGPGTRLTVT.

The V call is TRBV7-2, the J call TRBJ1-2; 8 nucleotides match TRBD1. The J segment lost 8 bases and the V segment lost 2 bases, leaving 13 bases of the junction unmatched. The germline V gene encodes CDR1 SGHTA and CDR2 FQGNSA. The CDR3 loop spans 16 amino acids. The CDR3 DNA follows: TGTGCCAGCAGCTTACGATGGGACAGGATGGGATACGGCTACACCTTC. Translated, it gives CASSLRWDRMGYGYTF.

This clonotype was observed a handful of times. The gene calls are TRBV3-1 and TRBJ2-1; 10 bases agree with TRBD2. The CDR3 is 14 residues long. Germline V gives CDR1 LGHDT, CDR2 YNNKEL (reference sequence). Germline trimming cut 8 bases from V and 3 bases from J; bases unmatched to any gene: 4. The CDR3 DNA sequence: TGTGCCAGCCATTCTAGCGGGAGCTACAATGAGCAGTTCTTC. Amino acids: CASHSSGSYNEQFF.

The rearrangement uses TRBV20-1 and TRBJ1-1; tentatively, D is TRBD1 (5 bases). The germline CDR1 and CDR2 sequences are DFQATT and SNEGSKA (reference sequence). CDR3 length: 15 residues. V gave up 2 bases and J gave up 2 bases, with 15 bases separating them. CDR3 DNA: TGCAGTGCTAGAAAGTTTTCAACAGGAAACACTGAAGCTTTCTTT. Residues: CSARKFSTGNTEAFF.

CDR3 in amino acids: CASSQEIPGTANSPLHF. As DNA, the CDR3 is TGCGCCAGCAGCCAAGAGATTCCCGGGACGGCAAATTCACCCCTCCACTTT. V usage is TRBV4-1 and J usage is TRBJ1-6; D perhaps matches TRBD1 (5 bases). V lost 0 bases to trimming and J lost 7 bases, with 16 bases between them. The germline V gene has CDR1 MGHRA and CDR2 YSYEKL. The CDR3 has 17 residues.

At least ten counts were recorded for this clonotype. This chain connects TRBV27 to TRBJ2-7; D is undetermined. V was shortened by 3 bases and J by 1 base, with 7 bases between the two germline ends. Germline V gives CDR1 MNHEY, CDR2 SMNVEV (reference sequence). The CDR3 is made up of 13 amino acids. CDR3 loop: CASSLSVSYEQYF. In nucleotides, the CDR3 is TGTGCCAGCAGTTTGTCAGTTTCCTACGAGCAGTACTTC.

The genes are TRBV29-1 and TRBJ2-1; 10 bases align to TRBD2. V was clipped by 3 bases and J by 4 bases; unmatched bases: 6. This CDR3 has 15 residues. Germline assignment: CDR1 SQVTM and CDR2 ANQGSEA. CDR3 amino acids: CSVERAGGGYNEQFF. CDR3 DNA sequence: TGCAGCGTTGAGAGAGCGGGAGGGGGATACAATGAGCAGTTCTTC.

The genes are TRBV5-6 and TRBJ2-5; D ambiguous. The DNA end is more similar to TRBJ2-7, so the J call may be wrong. The CDR3 has 14 amino acids. The germline V gene encodes CDR1 SGHDT and CDR2 YYEEEE. The CDR3 DNA is TGTGCCAGCAGCTTGGCCCGGGTCCCACACGAGCAGTACTTC. Amino acid sequence: CASSLARVPHEQYF.